Listed here are 9 T cell receptor beta chains from one sample, sequenced in a study of cytomegalovirus exposure and HLA in healthy donors. PCR was performed using 60 Vbeta and 13 Jbeta primers. Data came from immunoSEQ multiplex PCR; TCRdb stores just in-frame clones and leaves some out. The profile shows around 260,000 clones, 75% to 85% of them singletons. Sequencing used PBMCs. The receptor source for this set is a girl aged 2-9 years in good health and CMV-seronegative.

This clone has a single count. The J gene is TRBJ2-1, the V gene TRBV19, with TRBD2 identical over 9 bases. The germline V gene encodes CDR1 LNHDA and CDR2 SQIVND (reference sequence). V was clipped by 6 bases and J by 3 bases; unmatched bases: 9. The length of the CDR3 is 16 residues. DNA for the CDR3: TGTGCCAGTAGCCTCCAACTAGCGGGCCTCTACAATGAGCAGTTCTTC. Its protein is CASSLQLAGLYNEQFF.

The chain carries TRBV28 and TRBJ1-5; 9 bases align to TRBD1. The CDR3 extends over 16 amino acids. Per germline, CDR1 MDHEN and CDR2 SYDVKM. The ends lost 1 base at V and 5 bases at J; junction bases unmatched: 6. CDR3 residues: CASSLYRGTGYQPQHF. In nucleotides, the CDR3 is TGTGCCAGCAGTTTATATAGGGGGACAGGGTATCAGCCCCAGCATTTT.

The CDR3 nucleotides read TGTGCCAGCGCACAGACCCCTAATTCACCCCTCCACTTT. It specifies CASAQTPNSPLHF. The rearrangement joins TRBV6-5 to TRBJ1-6, with unresolved D. CDR1 is MNHEY, CDR2 SVGAGI, per germline. V dropped 8 bases and J dropped 6 bases, with 11 bases sitting between them. The CDR3 has 13 residues.

This chain joins TRBV5-6 and TRBJ1-2; the D gene is possibly TRBD1 (6 bases). CDR3 length: 16 residues. The V gene's germline CDR1 is SGHDT and CDR2 YYEEEE. The V end was cut by 4 bases, the J end by 0 bases, with 16 bases between. The CDR3 DNA follows: TGTGCCAGCAGCATGGTCGGACAGACAGCTAACTATGGCTACACCTTC. Translated: CASSMVGQTANYGYTF.

The chain has TRBV27 and TRBJ2-2; 10 bases map to TRBD2. This CDR3 is built from 17 residues. V shed 6 bases, J shed 4 bases, and the junction held 11 bases outside the gene matches. The germline CDR1 and CDR2 sequences are MNHEY and SMNVEV (reference sequence). The CDR3 bases are TGTGCCAGCAGACCTTACCCCCTAGCGGGAGTCACCGGGGAGCTGTTTTTT. It is translated as CASRPYPLAGVTGELFF.

Concerning this clone itself: The missing conserved phenylalanine or tryptophan at the end of this CDR3 makes a read error likely. The chain joins TRBV13 to TRBJ2-7; 12 bases are a match to TRBD2. CDR1 and CDR2 from the germline V gene are PRHDT and FYEKMQ (reference sequence). The CDR3 runs 15 residues. V trimming: 5 bases; J trimming: 5 bases; junction bases outside the gene matches: 7. The CDR3 region is CASSEMTSGGNEQYS. DNA for the CDR3: TGTGCCAGCAGCGAAATGACTAGCGGGGGCAACGAGCAGTACTCC.

The chain has TRBV7-3 and TRBJ2-2; TRBD2 aligns across 9 bases. This CDR3 is 14 amino acids long. V was clipped by 5 bases and J by 7 bases; unmatched bases: 5. From germline, CDR1 is SGHTA and CDR2 FQGTGA. The CDR3: CASSTGLAGGELFF. In DNA, the CDR3 is TGTGCCAGCAGCACGGGACTAGCTGGCGGGGAGCTGTTTTTT. The full variable domain, with the rest looked up from reference TRBV7-3 and TRBJ2-2, is GAGVSQTPSNKVTEKGKYVELRCDPISGHTALYWYRQSLGQGPEFLIYFQGTGAADDSGLPNDRFFAVRPEGSVSTLKIQRTERGDSAVYLCASSTGLAGGELFFGEGSRLTVL.

V and J are TRBV5-4 and TRBJ1-4; D unresolved. The V end lost 4 bases, the J end lost 6 bases, and 13 bases lay between the germline ends. The CDR3 length is 14 residues. The V gene's germline CDR1 is SGHNT and CDR2 YYREEE (reference sequence). This CDR3 is CASSPGGNHEKLFF. DNA for the CDR3: TGTGCCAGCAGCCCCGGAGGGAATCATGAAAAACTGTTTTTT.

V and J are TRBV30 and TRBJ2-2, with TRBD2 as a possible D gene (5 bases). CDR1 and CDR2 (germline): GTSNPN, SVGIG (reference sequence). The CDR3 spans 14 residues. Trimming left V 4 bases short and J 4 bases short, with 13 bases between. CDR3 DNA: TGTGCCTGGAAAGGAGGCCCGGGCACCGGGGAGCTGTTTTTT. Translating it yields CAWKGGPGTGELFF.